What follows are 2 T cell receptor beta chains derived from one specimen sequenced in a study of immune evolution from preneoplasia to lung adenocarcinoma. Only in-frame clones appear in the TCRdb table, and some are missing; sequencing was by immunoSEQ multiplex PCR. Of 9,500 to 15,000 clones listed, around 85% are singletons. Sequenced material: FFPE tissue from an adenomatous hyperplasia lung lesion. Subset here: atypical adenomatous hyperplasia (AAH), lung preneoplasia. The receptors shown here come from a person between 45 and 75 years old with lung adenocarcinoma.

The V and J genes are TRBV7-8 and TRBJ2-1, with 7 positions matching TRBD2. The length of the CDR3 is 15 residues. Germline trimming cut 1 base from V and 3 bases from J; bases unmatched to any gene: 3. Germline CDR1 SGHVS, CDR2 FQNEAQ. Here the CDR3 reads CASSLGRENYNEQFF. CDR3 nucleotide sequence: TGTGCCAGCAGCTTAGGGCGGGAGAACTACAATGAGCAGTTCTTC. The full variable domain, its missing parts supplied by reference TRBV7-8 and TRBJ2-1, is GAGVSQSPRYKVAKRGQDVALRCDPISGHVSLFWYQQALGQGPEFLTYFQNEAQLDKSGLPSDRFFAERPEGSVSTLKIQRTQQEDSAVYLCASSLGRENYNEQFFGPGTRLTVL.

The chain links TRBV28 to TRBJ2-7; D remains unclear. CDR1 and CDR2 from the germline V gene are MDHEN and SYDVKM. V lost 5 bases and J 3 bases, leaving 5 bases between the germline ends. The CDR3 contains 11 residues. The CDR3 DNA is TGTGCCAGCAGTACATACTACGAGCAGTACTTC. It encodes CASSTYYEQYF.